Following are 26 T cell receptor beta chains from one sample sequenced in a study of blood T cells in healthy people across ages. For the second PCR, which ran for about 6 to 11 cycles, a sample-barcoded 5' primer and a J-beta primer mix were used. TCRdb reprocessed the 5' RACE reads with MiXCR, giving one entry per CDR3 protein. The sample lists roughly 570,000 distinct CDR3 sequences; 27% were seen once. Sequenced sample: blood. Receptors were obtained from a woman in her seventies in good health.

Details on this clonotype: At one boundary the junction diverges from the germline segment, which might be a read error. The J gene is TRBJ2-1, the V gene TRBV7-8; D gene uncertain. The CDR3 loop spans 13 amino acids. CDR1 is SGHVS and CDR2 is FQNEAQ in the germline V gene. The CDR3 spells CAGSLRPTDEQFF. The CDR3 DNA reads TGTGCCGGCAGCCTAAGGCCAACGGATGAGCAGTTCTTC. Full variable domain (missing parts from reference TRBV7-8 and TRBJ2-1): GAGVSQSPRYKVAKRGQDVALRCDPISGHVSLFWYQQALGQGPEFLTYFQNEAQLDKSGLPSDRFFAERPEGSVSTLKIQRTQQEDSAVYLCAGSLRPTDEQFFGPGTRLTVL.

The chain employs TRBV7-9 and TRBJ1-1; 9 bases are shared with TRBD1. The CDR3 length is 15 residues. Germline loops: CDR1 SEHNR, CDR2 FQNEAQ (reference sequence). V was pared by 5 bases and J by 5 bases, with 9 bases of the junction left unmatched. The CDR3 loop reads CASSQQTGGVTEAFF. The DNA for the CDR3 is TGTGCCAGCAGCCAGCAGACAGGGGGGGTTACTGAAGCTTTCTTT.

This clonotype occurred a few times. The chain employs TRBV5-1 and TRBJ2-1, with 8 positions matching TRBD2. Germline values: CDR1 SGHRS, CDR2 YFSETQ. J gave up 2 bases and V 4 bases, and 5 bases lay outside the gene matches. The CDR3 spans 15 residues. CDR3: CASSHSGETYNEQFF. CDR3 nucleotides: TGCGCCAGCAGCCATAGCGGGGAGACCTACAATGAGCAGTTCTTC.

The V and J genes are TRBV12-3 or TRBV12-4 and TRBJ2-1; TRBD2 matches at 9 bases. V shed 7 bases and J 7 bases; nucleotides not matched to a gene: 5. The CDR3 has 13 residues. DNA of the CDR3: TGTGCCAGCACCGTGACTAGCGGTAATGAGCAGTTCTTC. Translated: CASTVTSGNEQFF.

This clonotype was seen only a few times. The V gene is TRBV5-4, the J gene TRBJ2-5, with 7 bases aligning to TRBD1. Germline trimming cut 0 bases from V and 3 bases from J; bases unmatched to any gene: 5. Germline CDR1 is SGHNT and CDR2 is YYREEE (reference sequence). This CDR3 is 15 amino acids long. This CDR3 reads CASSLDPGQKETQYF. The CDR3, as DNA: TGTGCCAGCAGCTTGGACCCGGGACAGAAAGAGACCCAGTACTTC.

This clonotype was seen a handful of times. The rearrangement uses TRBV25-1 and TRBJ1-2, with D uncertain. V lost 4 bases, J lost 5 bases, and 11 bases lay in between. Germline V gives CDR1 MGHDK, CDR2 SYGVNS. This CDR3 spans 13 amino acids. The CDR3 nucleotides read TGTGCCAGCAGTGCCCAAGGAGGGTATGGCTACACCTTC. Amino acid sequence: CASSAQGGYGYTF.

The genes are TRBV7-9 and TRBJ2-5; 9 bases agree with TRBD1. Germline CDR1 SEHNR, CDR2 FQNEAQ (reference sequence). The CDR3 sequence is 15 residues long. The V and J ends lost 2 bases and 11 bases, in that order; junction bases with no gene match: 12. CDR3 sequence: CASSLTGGRRGEQYF. CDR3 DNA sequence: TGTGCCAGCAGCTTAACAGGGGGCCGCCGTGGGGAGCAGTACTTC.

The chain uses TRBV7-2 and TRBJ2-3; 10 bases fit TRBD2. With V trimmed by 5 bases and J by 0 bases, 11 bases remained unmatched. CDR1 and CDR2 (germline): SGHTA, FQGNSA. The CDR3 loop spans 18 amino acids. CDR3 residues: CASSALGSGGGSTDTQYF. CDR3 in DNA: TGTGCCAGCAGCGCCCTTGGGAGCGGGGGGGGTAGCACAGATACGCAGTATTTT.

The genes are TRBV29-1 and TRBJ1-5; D gene unclear. The CDR3 has 11 residues. The germline V gene has CDR1 SQVTM and CDR2 ANQGSEA. The DNA for the CDR3 is TGCAATGGGATTAGCAATCAGCCCCAGCATTTT. Amino acid sequence: CNGISNQPQHF.

The chain employs TRBV18 and TRBJ1-2; D is ambiguous. Germline V gene lookup returns CDR1 KGHSH and CDR2 LQKENI. V was cut by 4 bases and J by 7 bases, with 13 bases left in between. The CDR3 spans 13 residues. The CDR3 loop reads CASSLTEARGYTF. The CDR3 DNA reads as TGTGCCAGCTCACTTACAGAAGCCCGTGGCTACACCTTC. The full variable domain, completed using reference TRBV18 and TRBJ1-2, is NAGVMQNPRHLVRRRGQEARLRCSPMKGHSHVYWYRQLPEEGLKFMVYLQKENIIDESGMPKERFSAEFPKEGPSILRIQQVVRGDSAAYFCASSLTEARGYTFGSGTRLTVV.

This clonotype was detected only a few times. V is TRBV29-1 and J is TRBJ2-3, with D maybe TRBD2 (6 bases). The germline V gene encodes CDR1 SQVTM and CDR2 ANQGSEA. The length of the CDR3 is 13 residues. The V end lost 0 bases, the J end lost 5 bases, and 9 bases lay between the germline ends. The DNA of the CDR3 is TGCAGCGTTGAAGACCGGGGGAAAGATACGCAGTATTTT. This encodes CSVEDRGKDTQYF.

The chain is built from TRBV20-1 and TRBJ2-3; a weak D match, TRBD2 (5 bases). CDR3 size: 14 residues. CDR1 is DFQATT, CDR2 SNEGSKA, per germline (reference sequence). Between the trimmed V and J ends, which lost 6 bases and 6 bases, there was a span of 19 bases. The CDR3 region is CSARKGGSWDTQYF. The CDR3 DNA reads as TGCAGTGCAAGGAAAGGCGGGTCGTGGGATACGCAGTATTTT.

Only a few counts were recorded for this clonotype. V and J are TRBV6-5 and TRBJ2-5; 9 bases map to TRBD2. The assigned J gene may be wrong: the sequence end matches TRBJ2-1 better. Germline-derived CDR1 and CDR2 are MNHEY and SVGAGI. The CDR3 covers 18 residues. The CDR3 is CASSYSMPRRGGINEQFF. The CDR3 DNA follows: TGTGCCAGCAGTTACTCAATGCCTAGGCGGGGGGGAATAAATGAGCAGTTCTTC.

This clonotype was seen only once. The gene calls are TRBV6-2 or TRBV6-3 and TRBJ1-1; no clear D. The germline V gene has CDR1 MNHEY and CDR2 SVGEGT. The CDR3 has 14 residues. V lost 0 bases, J lost 3 bases, and 8 bases lay in between. CDR3 nucleotide sequence: TGTGCCAGCAGTTACTCGAATGGGTACACTGAAGCTTTCTTT. This gives the protein CASSYSNGYTEAFF.

The chain combines TRBV7-6 with TRBJ2-1, with 11 bases aligning to TRBD2. The V gene end was trimmed by 0 bases and the J gene end by 7 bases; junction bases not matched to a gene: 5. Per germline, CDR1 SGHVS and CDR2 FNYEAQ. This CDR3 is 16 amino acids long. The CDR3 sequence: CASSLAPSGGQNEQFF. The DNA for the CDR3 is TGTGCCAGCAGCTTAGCGCCTAGCGGGGGGCAAAATGAGCAGTTCTTC.

This clonotype came up a few times. The chain combines TRBV7-9 with TRBJ2-5; TRBD2 might be the D (6 bases). The CDR3 is 13 amino acids. The ends were cut back, 11 bases at V and 5 bases at J, with 18 bases in the middle. Germline V CDR1 and CDR2: SEHNR, FQNEAQ (reference sequence). CDR3 bases: TGTGCCGGGGCAGGGAGGAATTCCGAGACCCAGTACTTC. This encodes CAGAGRNSETQYF.

The DNA of the CDR3 is TGTGCCAGCAGCCGAGAGTTGTCCTCCTACAATGAGCAGTTCTTC. It codes for CASSRELSSYNEQFF. The chain couples TRBV4-2 to TRBJ2-1; no firm D call. The CDR3 consists of 15 residues. Trimming took off 4 bases at V and 0 bases at J, with 10 bases between the two ends. CDR1 LGHNA and CDR2 YNFKEQ come from the germline V gene.

This clonotype was seen only a few times. V gene TRBV15 combines with J gene TRBJ1-3, with D possibly matching TRBD1 (6 bases). With 7 bases removed from V and 0 bases from J, the gap between germline ends came to 13 bases. The CDR3 is 15 amino acids. The V gene's germline CDR1 is LNHNV and CDR2 YYDKDF (reference sequence). The CDR3 DNA reads TGTGCCACCAAAGCCGACAGGACCTCTGGAAACACCATATATTTT. Protein sequence: CATKADRTSGNTIYF.

This clonotype was detected ten times or more. This chain joins TRBV29-1 and TRBJ2-3; no reliable D call. This CDR3 contains 11 residues. Looked up from germline, CDR1 is SQVTM and CDR2 is ANQGSEA. V lost 1 base and J lost 2, with 1 base in between. CDR3 protein: CSVEVTDTQYF. The CDR3 DNA sequence: TGCAGCGTTGAAGTCACAGATACGCAGTATTTT.

V and J are TRBV5-1 and TRBJ2-5; no clear D. In germline, CDR1 is SGHRS, CDR2 YFSETQ. V was shortened by 0 bases and J by 2 bases, with 14 bases between the two germline ends. The CDR3 extends over 16 amino acids. As DNA, the CDR3 is TGCGCCAGCAGCTTGGGCCTCCAATTGGGGCAAGAGACCCAGTACTTC. It codes for CASSLGLQLGQETQYF. Based on the CDR3 plus reference TRBV5-1 and TRBJ2-5, the full variable domain is KAGVTQTPRYLIKTRGQQVTLSCSPISGHRSVSWYQQTPGQGLQFLFEYFSETQRNKGNFPGRFSGRQFSNSRSEMNVSTLELGDSALYLCASSLGLQLGQETQYFGPGTRLLVL.

In its sample, this clonotype was seen a few times. The CDR3 DNA is TGCGCCAGCAGCCAAGCCCCCGGGACAGTACATGGCTACACCTTC. Translating gives CASSQAPGTVHGYTF. The chain is built from TRBV4-3 and TRBJ1-2; 7 nucleotides line up with TRBD1. The CDR3 is 15 amino acids. CDR1 and CDR2 (germline): LGHNA, YSLEER. V trimming: 1 base; J trimming: 6 bases; junction bases outside the gene matches: 8.

The CDR3 reads CASSSRSVPNEKLFF. The CDR3 DNA follows: TGTGCCAGCAGTTCCCGTTCTGTTCCTAATGAAAAACTGTTTTTT. The gene calls are TRBV12-3 or TRBV12-4 and TRBJ1-4; D remains unclear. Trimming removed 4 bases from V and 3 bases from J, with 12 bases in between. The CDR3 extends over 15 amino acids.

The V call is TRBV9, the J call TRBJ2-7, with a possible D match to TRBD2 (6 bases). Germline CDR1 reads SGDLS; CDR2 reads YYNGEE. Trimming left V 0 bases short and J 3 bases short, with 13 bases between. This CDR3 spans 15 amino acids. The CDR3 spells CASSVGGTSLYEQYF. CDR3 nucleotides: TGTGCCAGCAGCGTAGGAGGGACTTCACTCTACGAGCAGTACTTC.

There are a few counts of this clonotype. This chain links TRBV20-1 with TRBJ1-1, with TRBD1 matching 7 bases. J gave up 5 bases and V 6 bases, and 12 bases lay outside the gene matches. This CDR3 has 14 residues. The V gene's germline CDR1 is DFQATT and CDR2 SNEGSKA (reference sequence). CDR3 amino acids: CSAGSTGVGTEAFF. For the CDR3, the DNA is TGCAGTGCCGGCTCAACAGGGGTTGGGACTGAAGCTTTCTTT.

A few counts support this clonotype. The CDR3 loop is CASSGRIEQYF. DNA for the CDR3: TGTGCCAGCAGTGGAAGGATCGAGCAGTACTTC. The J gene is TRBJ2-7, the V gene TRBV6-1; D not certain. This CDR3 has 11 residues. The V end was cut by 4 bases, the J end by 6 bases, with 7 bases between. CDR1 and CDR2 (germline): MNHNS, SASEGT.

This clonotype occurred a few times. The genes are TRBV7-2 and TRBJ2-3; no definite D call. V was pared by 5 bases and J by 6 bases, with 9 bases between. Germline CDR1 and CDR2: SGHTA and FQGNSA. This CDR3 is 12 amino acids long. This CDR3 is CASSPNIDTQYF. CDR3 nucleotide sequence: TGTGCCAGCAGCCCCAATATTGATACGCAGTATTTT.